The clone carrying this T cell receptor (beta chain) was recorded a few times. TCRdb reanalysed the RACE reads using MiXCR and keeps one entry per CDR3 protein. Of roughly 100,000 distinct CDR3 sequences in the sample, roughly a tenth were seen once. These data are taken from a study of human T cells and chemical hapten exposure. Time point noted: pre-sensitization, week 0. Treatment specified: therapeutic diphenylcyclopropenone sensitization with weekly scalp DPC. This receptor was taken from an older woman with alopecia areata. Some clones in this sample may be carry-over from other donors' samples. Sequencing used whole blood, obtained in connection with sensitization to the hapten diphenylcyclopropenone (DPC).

CDR3 protein: CASSKGPNYGYTF. In DNA form, the CDR3 reads TGTGCCAGTAGCAAGGGTCCCAACTATGGCTACACCTTC. The chain carries TRBV19 and TRBJ1-2; D call uncertain. Germline V gene data show CDR1 as LNHDA and CDR2 as SQIVND (reference sequence). The CDR3 contains 13 residues. V lost 6 bases to trimming and J lost 2 bases, with 10 bases between them.